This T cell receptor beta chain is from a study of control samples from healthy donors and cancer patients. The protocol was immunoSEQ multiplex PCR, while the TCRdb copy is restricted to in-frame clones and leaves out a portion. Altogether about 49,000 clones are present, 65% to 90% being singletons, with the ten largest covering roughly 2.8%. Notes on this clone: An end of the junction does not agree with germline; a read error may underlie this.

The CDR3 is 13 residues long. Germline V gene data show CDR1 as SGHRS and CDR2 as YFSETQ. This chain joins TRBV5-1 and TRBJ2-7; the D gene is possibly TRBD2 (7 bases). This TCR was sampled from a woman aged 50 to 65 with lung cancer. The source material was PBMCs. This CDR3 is CARSLGGAGEQYF. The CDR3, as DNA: TGCGCCCGCAGCTTGGGGGGGGCCGGGGAGCAGTACTTC.